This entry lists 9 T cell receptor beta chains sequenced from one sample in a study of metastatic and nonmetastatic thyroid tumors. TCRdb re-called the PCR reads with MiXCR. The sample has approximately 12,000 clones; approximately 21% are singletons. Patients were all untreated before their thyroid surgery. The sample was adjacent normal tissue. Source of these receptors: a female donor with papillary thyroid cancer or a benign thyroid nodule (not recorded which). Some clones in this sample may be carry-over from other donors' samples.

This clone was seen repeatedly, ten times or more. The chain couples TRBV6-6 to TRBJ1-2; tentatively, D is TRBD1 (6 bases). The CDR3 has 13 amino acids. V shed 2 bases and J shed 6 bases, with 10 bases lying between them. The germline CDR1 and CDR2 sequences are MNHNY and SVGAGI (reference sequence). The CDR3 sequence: CASSYPRGNGYTF. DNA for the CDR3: TGTGCCAGCAGTTACCCCAGGGGTAATGGCTACACCTTC.

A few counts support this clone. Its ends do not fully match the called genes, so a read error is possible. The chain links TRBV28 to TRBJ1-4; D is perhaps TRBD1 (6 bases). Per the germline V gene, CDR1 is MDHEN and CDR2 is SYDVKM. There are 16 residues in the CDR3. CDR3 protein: CANSPRGGARAEKLFF. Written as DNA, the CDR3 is TGTGCCAACAGTCCAAGGGGGGGGGCAAGGGCTGAAAAACTGTTTTTT.

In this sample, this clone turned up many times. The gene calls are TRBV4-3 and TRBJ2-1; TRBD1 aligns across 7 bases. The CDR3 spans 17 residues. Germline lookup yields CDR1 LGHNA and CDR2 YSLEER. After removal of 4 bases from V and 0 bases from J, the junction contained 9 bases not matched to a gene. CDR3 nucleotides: TGCGCCAGCAGCCCTGAGGGACAGTGGAGCTCCTACAATGAGCAGTTCTTC. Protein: CASSPEGQWSSYNEQFF.

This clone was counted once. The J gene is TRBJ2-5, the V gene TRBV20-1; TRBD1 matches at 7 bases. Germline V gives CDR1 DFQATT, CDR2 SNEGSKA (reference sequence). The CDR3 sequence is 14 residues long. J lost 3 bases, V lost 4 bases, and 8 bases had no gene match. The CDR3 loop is CSATETGWEETQYF. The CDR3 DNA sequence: TGCAGTGCTACCGAGACAGGGTGGGAAGAGACCCAGTACTTC.

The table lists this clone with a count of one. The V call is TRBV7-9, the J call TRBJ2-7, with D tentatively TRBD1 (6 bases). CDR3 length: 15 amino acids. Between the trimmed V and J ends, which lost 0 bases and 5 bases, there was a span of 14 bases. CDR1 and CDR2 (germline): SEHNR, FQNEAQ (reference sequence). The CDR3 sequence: CASSLAQGKGHEQYF. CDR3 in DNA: TGTGCCAGCAGCTTAGCCCAGGGGAAGGGCCACGAGCAGTACTTC. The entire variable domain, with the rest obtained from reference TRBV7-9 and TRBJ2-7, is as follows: DTGVSQNPRHKITKRGQNVTFRCDPISEHNRLYWYRQTLGQGPEFLTYFQNEAQLEKSRLLSDRFSAERPKGSFSTLEIQRTEQGDSAMYLCASSLAQGKGHEQYFGPGTRLTVT.

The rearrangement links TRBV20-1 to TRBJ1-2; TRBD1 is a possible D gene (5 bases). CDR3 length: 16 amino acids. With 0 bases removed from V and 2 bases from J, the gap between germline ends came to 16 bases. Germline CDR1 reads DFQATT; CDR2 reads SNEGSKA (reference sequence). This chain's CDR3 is CSAREPSYKGNYGYTF. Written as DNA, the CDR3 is TGCAGTGCTAGAGAGCCTTCGTACAAGGGGAACTATGGCTACACCTTC.

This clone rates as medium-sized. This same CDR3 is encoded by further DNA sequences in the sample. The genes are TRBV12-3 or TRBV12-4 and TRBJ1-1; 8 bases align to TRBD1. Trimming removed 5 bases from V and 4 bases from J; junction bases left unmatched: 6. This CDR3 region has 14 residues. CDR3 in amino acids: CASSLNRGITEAFF. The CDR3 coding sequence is TGTGCCAGCAGTCTTAACAGGGGGATCACTGAAGCTTTCTTT.

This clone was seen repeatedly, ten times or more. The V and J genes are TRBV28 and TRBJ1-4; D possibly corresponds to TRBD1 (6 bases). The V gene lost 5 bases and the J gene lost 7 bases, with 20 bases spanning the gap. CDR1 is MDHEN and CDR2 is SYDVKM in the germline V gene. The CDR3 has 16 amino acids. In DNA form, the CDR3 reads TGTGCCAGCAGTCCAAGGGGGGGGGCCAGGGCTGAAAAACTGTTTTTT. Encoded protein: CASSPRGGARAEKLFF.

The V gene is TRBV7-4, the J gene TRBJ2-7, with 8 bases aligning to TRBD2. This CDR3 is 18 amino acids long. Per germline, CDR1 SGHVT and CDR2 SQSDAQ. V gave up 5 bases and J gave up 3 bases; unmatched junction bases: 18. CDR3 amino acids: CASSTQLAEDDDGYEQYF. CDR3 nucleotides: TGTGCCAGCAGCACCCAACTAGCGGAAGACGATGATGGCTACGAGCAGTACTTC.